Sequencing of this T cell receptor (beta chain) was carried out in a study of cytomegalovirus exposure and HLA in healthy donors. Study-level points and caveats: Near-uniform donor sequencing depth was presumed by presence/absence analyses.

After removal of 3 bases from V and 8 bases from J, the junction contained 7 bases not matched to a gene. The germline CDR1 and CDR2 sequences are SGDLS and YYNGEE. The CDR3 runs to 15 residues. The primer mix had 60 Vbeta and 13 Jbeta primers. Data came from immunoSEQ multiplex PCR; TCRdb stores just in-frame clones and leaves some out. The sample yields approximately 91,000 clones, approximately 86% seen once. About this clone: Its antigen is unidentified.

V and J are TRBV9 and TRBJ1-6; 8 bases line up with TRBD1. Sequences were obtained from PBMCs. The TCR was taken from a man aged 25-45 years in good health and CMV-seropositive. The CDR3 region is CASSGQGRVDSPLHF. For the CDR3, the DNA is TGTGCCAGCAGCGGACAGGGGAGGGTGGATTCACCCCTCCACTTT.